This TCR beta chain was documented in a study of CD8 T cells in ankylosing spondylitis. Study-wide points: Reportedly, disease-linked clones are significantly enriched in ankylosing spondylitis patients' matched synovial fluid. Some of these motif variants have turned up before, in reports on reactive arthritis synovial fluid and blood.

Germline trimming cut 9 bases from V and 4 bases from J; bases unmatched to any gene: 8. CDR1 and CDR2 from the germline V gene are SEHNR and FQNEAQ (reference sequence). The CDR3 totals 13 residues. This clonotype has a count of ten or more. Its antigen is not known. Library preparation for TCR beta used quantitative 5'-RACE with molecular barcodes. From the 5' RACE reads, TCRdb called clonotypes with MiXCR, one entry per CDR3 protein. This sample has approximately 250,000 distinct CDR3 sequences, with 10% to 13% found just once. The chain employs TRBV7-9 and TRBJ2-5, with 7 bases matching TRBD2. Sample: blood, either unsorted or a sorted T cell fraction (not recorded which). The TCR sequence derives from a male donor with ankylosing spondylitis or in good health (not recorded which). DNA for the CDR3: TGTGCCAGTCACCCGGGGGGAGGAGAGACCCAGTACTTC. This codes for CASHPGGGETQYF.